Following are 4 T cell receptor beta chains from one sample sequenced in a study of blood T cells in healthy people across ages (dated by TCRdb to the mid-2010s). Library preparation employed 5' RACE. Sequencing instrument: Illumina HiSeq 2500. A second about 6 to 11 cycle PCR used a sample-barcoded 5' primer and a J-beta primer mix. TCRdb took the public reads, trimmed them with fastp at Q25, ran MiXCR for clone calling and kept in-frame beta chains. Rows are combined by CDR3 protein, so each entry shows the most common genes and DNA. The sample includes roughly 700,000 distinct CDR3 sequences, with 45% to 50% observed a single time. Around 32% of the sample comes from the top ten. Input material: blood. All receptors come from a woman aged 55-75 years in good health.

V gene TRBV28 combines with J gene TRBJ2-4; D is undetermined. The end of the DNA is better explained by TRBJ2-7, so the J call may be wrong. This CDR3 region has 15 residues. Germline lookup yields CDR1 MDHEN and CDR2 SYDVKM. The CDR3 is CASSLLPPSNPEQYF. DNA for the CDR3: TGTGCCAGCAGTTTACTTCCACCCTCCAACCCCGAGCAGTACTTC.

The rearrangement joins TRBV29-1 to TRBJ2-1; D perhaps matches TRBD2 (6 bases). The end of the DNA aligns better with TRBJ2-7, so the J call may be wrong. Germline assignment: CDR1 SQVTM and CDR2 ANQGSEA. This CDR3 has 10 amino acids. The CDR3 coding sequence is TGCAGCGTGGACTACAATGAGCAGTACTTC. Amino acid sequence: CSVDYNEQYF.

The rearrangement uses TRBV29-1 and TRBJ2-7; D is ambiguous. V dropped 4 bases and J dropped 0 bases, with 10 bases sitting between them. Germline CDR1 is SQVTM and CDR2 is ANQGSEA. This CDR3 is built from 13 residues. The CDR3 sequence: CSVGWSSSYEQYF. The CDR3 nucleotides are TGCAGCGTTGGTTGGTCTAGCTCCTACGAGCAGTACTTC.

The DNA of the CDR3 is TGTGCCAGCAGCCCCTCAGGGGTAGAGTACTTC. Translated: CASSPSGVEYF. The rearrangement joins TRBV7-9 to TRBJ2-4, with a weak D call TRBD1 (6 bases). The germline CDR1 and CDR2 sequences are SEHNR and FQNEAQ (reference sequence). V was trimmed by 5 bases and J by 14 bases, leaving 13 bases between them. This CDR3 spans 11 amino acids.